Each of the 6 T cell receptor beta chains below was sequenced from the same sample in a study of regulatory T cells in long-lasting Graves disease. Specified time point: newly diagnosed GD, antithyroid drugs for less than 3 months. Extracted RNA from PBMCs served as the source of the TCR library. Combining iRepertoire HTBI primers with Arm-PCR of CDR3 regions, the authors built TCR beta libraries. MiXCR, run by TCRdb on the multiplex PCR reads, gives a single entry per CDR3 protein. The table includes roughly 500,000 distinct CDR3 sequences, around 13% detected once. The sample also formed part of further work on T cells in Graves' hyperthyroidism and ophthalmopathy.

The sequenced sample was peripheral blood mononuclear cells (PBMCs), obtained at new diagnosis, from a patient treated with antithyroid drugs. These receptors came from a woman aged 30 to 39 with Graves disease.

This chain joins TRBV20-1 and TRBJ1-2, with D possibly being TRBD1 (6 bases). The V end was cut by 2 bases, the J end by 5 bases, with 9 bases between. The CDR3 is 12 amino acids. From germline, CDR1 is DFQATT and CDR2 SNEGSKA (reference sequence). The CDR3, as DNA: TGCAGTGCTAGAAACAGGGTTTATGGCTACACCTTC. Its translation is CSARNRVYGYTF.

V gene TRBV19 combines with J gene TRBJ2-3, with D uncertain. V lost 0 bases and J lost 6, with 13 bases in between. The CDR3 covers 15 residues. Germline V gene data show CDR1 as LNHDA and CDR2 as SQIVND (reference sequence). CDR3 coding DNA: TGTGCCAGTAGTATAGATATGACGCGTCAGGATACGCAGTATTTT. Its translation: CASSIDMTRQDTQYF.

This clonotype has at least ten counts. The CDR3 nucleotides read TGCAGCGTTGGGGACAGGGATAATGAAAAACTGTTTTTT. This codes for CSVGDRDNEKLFF. This sequence joins TRBV29-1 and TRBJ1-4, with TRBD1 matching over 9 bases. Germline V gene lookup returns CDR1 SQVTM and CDR2 ANQGSEA. V was clipped by 4 bases and J by 4 bases; unmatched bases: 1. The CDR3 contains 13 residues.

This clonotype has ten or more counts. The V and J genes are TRBV19 and TRBJ2-7; 7 bases align to TRBD2. J was trimmed by 3 bases and V by 3 bases; bases with no gene match: 5. This CDR3 spans 14 amino acids. Germline V gene data show CDR1 as LNHDA and CDR2 as SQIVND (reference sequence). In nucleotides, the CDR3 is TGTGCCAGTAGTATCTCAACTAGCGACTACGAGCAGTACTTC. Its protein is CASSISTSDYEQYF. Full variable domain (outside the CDR3, taken from reference TRBV19 and TRBJ2-7): DGGITQSPKYLFRKEGQNVTLSCEQNLNHDAMYWYRQDPGQGLRLIYYSQIVNDFQKGDIAEGYSVSREKKESFPLTVTSAQKNPTAFYLCASSISTSDYEQYFGPGTRLTVT.

This clonotype came up many times. J is TRBJ2-2 and V is TRBV7-3; D is unclear. V was pared by 6 bases and J by 6 bases, with 8 bases between. The CDR3 has 12 residues. Germline-derived CDR1 and CDR2 are SGHTA and FQGTGA. The CDR3 sequence: CASSLSPGELFF. The CDR3 coding sequence is TGTGCCAGCAGTTTGTCACCCGGGGAGCTGTTTTTT.

This clonotype has a handful of counts. This chain connects TRBV7-8 to TRBJ1-3; 10 nucleotides match TRBD1. V lost 5 bases to trimming and J lost 2 bases; unmatched junction nucleotides: 6. This CDR3 region has 16 residues. Germline V gives CDR1 SGHVS, CDR2 FQNEAQ. CDR3 sequence (DNA): TGTGCCAGCAGCATACAGACAGGGGGCACTGGAAACACCATATATTTT. This encodes CASSIQTGGTGNTIYF.